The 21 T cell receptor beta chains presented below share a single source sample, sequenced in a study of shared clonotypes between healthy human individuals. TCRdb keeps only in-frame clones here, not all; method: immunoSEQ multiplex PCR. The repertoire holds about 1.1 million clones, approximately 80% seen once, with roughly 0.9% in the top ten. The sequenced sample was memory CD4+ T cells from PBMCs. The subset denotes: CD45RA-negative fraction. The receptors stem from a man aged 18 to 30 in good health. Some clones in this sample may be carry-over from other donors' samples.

CDR3 nucleotides: TGTGCCATCAGTCGACAGGGGGCTGGGGTTGAGCAGTTCTTC. Amino acid sequence: CAISRQGAGVEQFF. The chain is built from TRBV10-3 and TRBJ2-1, with 10 nucleotides matching TRBD1. CDR1 is ENHRY and CDR2 is SYGVKD in the germline V gene. CDR3 length: 14 amino acids. Trimming cost V 5 bases and J 9 bases; bases outside gene matches: 7.

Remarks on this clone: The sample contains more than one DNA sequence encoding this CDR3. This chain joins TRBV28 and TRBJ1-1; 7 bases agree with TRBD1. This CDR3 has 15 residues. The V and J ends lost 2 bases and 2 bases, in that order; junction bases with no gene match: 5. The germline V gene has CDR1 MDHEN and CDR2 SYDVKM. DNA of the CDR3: TGTGCCAGCAGTTTAGGGCAGGGGGGAAACACTGAAGCTTTCTTT. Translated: CASSLGQGGNTEAFF.

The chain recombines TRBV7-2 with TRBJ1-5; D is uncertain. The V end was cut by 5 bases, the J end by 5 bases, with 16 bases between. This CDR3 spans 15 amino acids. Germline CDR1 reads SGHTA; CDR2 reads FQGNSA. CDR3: CASSVGSPGYQPQHF. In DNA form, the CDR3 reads TGTGCCAGCAGCGTCGGGTCGCCTGGGTATCAGCCCCAGCATTTT.

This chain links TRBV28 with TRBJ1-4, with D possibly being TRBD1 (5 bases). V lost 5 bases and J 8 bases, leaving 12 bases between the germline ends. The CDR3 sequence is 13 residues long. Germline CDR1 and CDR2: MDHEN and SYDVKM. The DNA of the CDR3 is TGTGCCAGCAGTCGACAGCTGAGGGAAAAACTGTTTTTT. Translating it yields CASSRQLREKLFF.

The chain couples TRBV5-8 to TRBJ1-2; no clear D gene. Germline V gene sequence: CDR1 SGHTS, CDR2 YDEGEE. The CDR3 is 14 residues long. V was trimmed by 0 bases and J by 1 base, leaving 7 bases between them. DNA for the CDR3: TGTGCCAGCAGCTTGGAACGGATTAACTATGGCTACACCTTC. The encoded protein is CASSLERINYGYTF.

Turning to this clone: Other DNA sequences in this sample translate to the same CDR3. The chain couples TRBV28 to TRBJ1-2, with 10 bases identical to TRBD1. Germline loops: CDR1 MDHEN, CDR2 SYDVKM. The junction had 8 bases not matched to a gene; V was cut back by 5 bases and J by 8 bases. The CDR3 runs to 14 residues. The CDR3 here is CASSPRQGAHGYTF. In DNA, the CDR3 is TGTGCCAGCAGTCCACGACAGGGGGCGCACGGCTACACCTTC.

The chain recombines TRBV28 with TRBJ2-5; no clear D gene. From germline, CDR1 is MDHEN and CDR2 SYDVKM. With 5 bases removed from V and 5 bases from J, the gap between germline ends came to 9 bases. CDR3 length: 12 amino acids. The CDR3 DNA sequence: TGTGCCAGCAGTGAAATAGTGGAGACCCAGTACTTC. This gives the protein CASSEIVETQYF.

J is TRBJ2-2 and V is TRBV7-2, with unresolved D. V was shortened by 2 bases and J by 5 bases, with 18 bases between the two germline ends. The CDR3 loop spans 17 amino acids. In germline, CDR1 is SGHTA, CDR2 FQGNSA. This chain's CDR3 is CASSLRKGQISTGELFF. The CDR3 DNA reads TGTGCCAGCAGCTTAAGGAAAGGTCAAATTAGTACCGGGGAGCTGTTTTTT.

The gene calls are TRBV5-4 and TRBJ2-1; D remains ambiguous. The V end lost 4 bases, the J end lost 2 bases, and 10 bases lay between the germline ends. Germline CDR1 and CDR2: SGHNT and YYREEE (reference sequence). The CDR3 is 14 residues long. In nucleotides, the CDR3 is TGTGCCAGCAGCCCGGACCAAACCTACAATGAGCAGTTCTTC. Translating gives CASSPDQTYNEQFF. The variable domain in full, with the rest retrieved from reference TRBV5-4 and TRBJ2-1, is ETGVTQSPTHLIKTRGQQVTLRCSSQSGHNTVSWYQQALGQGPQFIFQYYREEENGRGNFPPRFSGLQFPNYSSELNVNALELDDSALYLCASSPDQTYNEQFFGPGTRLTVL.

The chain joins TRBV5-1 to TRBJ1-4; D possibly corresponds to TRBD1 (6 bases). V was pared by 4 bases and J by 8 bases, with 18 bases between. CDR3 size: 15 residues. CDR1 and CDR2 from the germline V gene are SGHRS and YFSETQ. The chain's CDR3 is CASSPGGGVEEKLFF. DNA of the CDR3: TGCGCCAGCAGCCCCGGAGGGGGGGTGGAGGAAAAACTGTTTTTT.

CDR3 amino acids: CASSGQGVNQPQHF. CDR3 bases: TGTGCCAGCTCCGGACAGGGGGTAAATCAGCCCCAGCATTTT. The rearrangement links TRBV2 to TRBJ1-5, with TRBD1 matching 10 bases. The J segment lost 4 bases and the V segment lost 8 bases, leaving 5 bases of the junction unmatched. Germline CDR1 SNHLY, CDR2 FYNNEI. The CDR3 is 14 amino acids.

The CDR3 here is CASSDARGQGPTEAFF. Here the CDR3 DNA reads TGTGCCAGCAGTGACGCCCGGGGACAGGGCCCGACTGAAGCTTTCTTT. The chain links TRBV6-1 to TRBJ1-1, with 9 bases that match TRBD1. CDR1 is MNHNS, CDR2 SASEGT, per germline. The CDR3 extends over 16 amino acids. J lost 5 bases, V lost 3 bases, and 10 bases had no gene match.

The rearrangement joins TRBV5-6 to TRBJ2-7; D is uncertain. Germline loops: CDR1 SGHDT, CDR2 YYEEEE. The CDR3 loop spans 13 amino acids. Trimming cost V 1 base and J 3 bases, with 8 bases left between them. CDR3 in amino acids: CASSLIAGYEQYF. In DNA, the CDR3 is TGTGCCAGCAGCTTGATTGCCGGCTACGAGCAGTACTTC.

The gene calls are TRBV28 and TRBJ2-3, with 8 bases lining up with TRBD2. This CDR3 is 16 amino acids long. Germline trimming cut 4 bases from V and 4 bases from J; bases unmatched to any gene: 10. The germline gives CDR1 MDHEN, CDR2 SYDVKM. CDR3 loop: CASSSVGGALADTQYF. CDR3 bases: TGTGCCAGCAGTTCTGTCGGGGGGGCTTTGGCAGATACGCAGTATTTT.

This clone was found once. The CDR3 DNA reads TGTGCCAGCAGTAGAATCGCAGGGGCCAACGTCCTGACTTTC. Encoded protein: CASSRIAGANVLTF. This sequence joins TRBV11-2 and TRBJ2-6; D call uncertain. The germline CDR1 and CDR2 sequences are SGHAT and FQNNGV. The CDR3 has 14 amino acids. V shed 6 bases and J shed 4 bases, with 10 bases lying between them. The full variable domain, with the rest looked up from reference TRBV11-2 and TRBJ2-6, is EAGVAQSPRYKIIEKRQSVAFWCNPISGHATLYWYQQILGQGPKLLIQFQNNGVVDDSQLPKDRFSAERLKGVDSTLKIQPAKLEDSAVYLCASSRIAGANVLTFGAGSRLTVL.

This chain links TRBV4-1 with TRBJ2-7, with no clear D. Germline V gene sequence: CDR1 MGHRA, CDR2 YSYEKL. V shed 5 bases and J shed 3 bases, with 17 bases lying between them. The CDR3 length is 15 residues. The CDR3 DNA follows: TGCGCCAGCAGCAGACCCGACACGGCCCTCTACGAGCAGTACTTC. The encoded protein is CASSRPDTALYEQYF.

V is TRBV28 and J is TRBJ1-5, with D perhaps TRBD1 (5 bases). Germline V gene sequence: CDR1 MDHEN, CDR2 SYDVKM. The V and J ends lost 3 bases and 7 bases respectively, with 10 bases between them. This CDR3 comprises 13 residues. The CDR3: CASSFGGTQPQHF. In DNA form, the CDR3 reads TGTGCCAGCAGTTTCGGGGGGACCCAGCCCCAGCATTTT.

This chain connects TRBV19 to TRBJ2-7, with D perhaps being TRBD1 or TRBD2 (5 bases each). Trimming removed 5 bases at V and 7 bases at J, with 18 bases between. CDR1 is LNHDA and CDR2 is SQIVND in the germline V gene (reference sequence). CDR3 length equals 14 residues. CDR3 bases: TGTGCCAGTAGTGCTAGCTCGGGGCTGGGAGAGCAGTACTTC. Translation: CASSASSGLGEQYF.

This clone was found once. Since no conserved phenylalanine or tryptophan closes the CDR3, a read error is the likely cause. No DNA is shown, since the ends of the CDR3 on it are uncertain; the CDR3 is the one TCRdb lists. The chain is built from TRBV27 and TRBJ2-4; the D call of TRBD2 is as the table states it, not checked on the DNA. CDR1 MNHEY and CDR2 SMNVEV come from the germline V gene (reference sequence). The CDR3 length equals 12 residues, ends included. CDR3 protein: CASSIWGGTPVV.

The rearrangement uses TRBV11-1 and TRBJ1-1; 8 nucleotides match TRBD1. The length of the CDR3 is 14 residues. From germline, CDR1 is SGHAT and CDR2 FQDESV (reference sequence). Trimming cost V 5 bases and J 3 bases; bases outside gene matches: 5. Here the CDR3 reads CASSSTGGYTEAFF. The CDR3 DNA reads TGTGCCAGCAGCAGCACAGGGGGTTACACTGAAGCTTTCTTT.

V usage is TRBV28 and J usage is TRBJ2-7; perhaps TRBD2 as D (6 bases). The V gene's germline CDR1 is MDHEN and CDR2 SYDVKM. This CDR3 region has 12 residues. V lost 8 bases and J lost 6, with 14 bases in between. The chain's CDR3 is CASWGELSEQYF. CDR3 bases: TGTGCCAGCTGGGGGGAGCTCTCCGAGCAGTACTTC.